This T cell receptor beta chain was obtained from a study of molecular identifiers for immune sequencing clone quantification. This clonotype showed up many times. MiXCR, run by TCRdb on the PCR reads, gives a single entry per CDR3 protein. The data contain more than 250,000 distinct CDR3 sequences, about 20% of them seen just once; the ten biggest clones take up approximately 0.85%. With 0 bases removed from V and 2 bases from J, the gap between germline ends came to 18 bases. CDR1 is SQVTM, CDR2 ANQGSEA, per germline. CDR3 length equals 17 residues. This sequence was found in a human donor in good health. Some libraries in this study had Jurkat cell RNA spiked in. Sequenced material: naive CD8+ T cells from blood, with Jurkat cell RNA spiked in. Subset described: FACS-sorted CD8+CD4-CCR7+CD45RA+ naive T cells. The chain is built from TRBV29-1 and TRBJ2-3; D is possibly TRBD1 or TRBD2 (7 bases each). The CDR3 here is CSVEDLKTGRATDTQYF. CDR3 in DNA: TGCAGCGTTGAAGATCTTAAGACAGGGAGGGCCACAGATACGCAGTATTTT.